This TCR beta chain was retrieved from a study of long-term antiretroviral therapy in people with HIV. V was clipped by 1 base and J by 1 base, with 14 bases between them. CDR1 is SGHAT and CDR2 is FQNNGV in the germline V gene. CDR3 size: 16 residues. Survey level was the resolution at which the v3.0 immunoSEQ assay ran. Sequencing was performed with immunoSEQ multiplex PCR; in TCRdb, only in-frame clones are kept and a portion is missing. The table has tens of thousands of clones, over 80% seen once. This receptor was taken from a man aged 45-60 years with HIV. Material: unsorted PBMCs, obtained 0.4 years after starting antiretroviral therapy. The chain carries TRBV11-2 and TRBJ2-7; perhaps D is TRBD1 or TRBD2 (5 bases each). The CDR3 nucleotides are TGTGCCAGCAGCTTAGGGGGGTGGGAGAAATCCTACGAGCAGTACTTC. The encoded protein is CASSLGGWEKSYEQYF.